A single sample is the source of the 29 T cell receptor beta chains below, sequenced in a study of T-cell reconstitution after alpha-beta-depleted transplantation in children. This sample's TCRbeta library carried unique molecular identifier barcodes. In TCRdb, the PCR reads were re-called with MiXCR into one record per CDR3 protein. This sample yields 700,000 to 850,000 distinct CDR3 sequences, of which 15% to 20% are seen a single time; roughly 5% belongs to the top ten. Sequences were derived from PBMCs, mostly from graft donor cells, sampled 360 days after TCRalphabeta/CD19-depleted stem cell transplant. The receptors shown here come from a male patient under 18 who had a stem cell transplant for acute lymphoblastic leukemia, so the T cells may come from the graft donor.

This clonotype was counted at least ten times. This chain joins TRBV12-3 or TRBV12-4 and TRBJ2-1; tentatively, D is TRBD1 (5 bases). The CDR3 is made up of 15 amino acids. V was pared by 2 bases and J by 4 bases, with 12 bases between. The CDR3 DNA reads as TGTGCCAGCAGTTTATTGACAGAATATTACAATGAGCAGTTCTTC. It yields the protein CASSLLTEYYNEQFF.

In its sample, this clonotype was seen a few times. This chain connects TRBV7-9 to TRBJ2-5; perhaps TRBD1 as D (6 bases). V lost 2 bases and J lost 2, with 15 bases in between. The germline CDR1 and CDR2 sequences are SEHNR and FQNEAQ (reference sequence). The CDR3 extends over 16 amino acids. The CDR3 DNA reads TGTGCCAGCAGCTTATCCAGACAGGCACCTCAAGAGACCCAGTACTTC. Residues: CASSLSRQAPQETQYF.

This clonotype has more than one count but fewer than ten. The chain joins TRBV7-2 to TRBJ2-1; D ambiguous. The CDR3 has 16 residues. Germline loops: CDR1 SGHTA, CDR2 FQGNSA. V was cut by 1 base and J by 0 bases, with 10 bases left in between. The CDR3 region has the DNA TGTGCCAGCAGCTTAGGTCAGGCAATCTCCTACAATGAGCAGTTCTTC. Translated: CASSLGQAISYNEQFF.

The chain employs TRBV27 and TRBJ2-7, with 10 bases identical to TRBD1. The CDR3 totals 16 residues. Germline lookup yields CDR1 MNHEY and CDR2 SMNVEV (reference sequence). With 5 bases clipped from V and 0 bases from J, the junction kept 7 bases outside the gene matches. CDR3 sequence: CASSPAGTGVSYEQYF. The CDR3 DNA reads as TGTGCCAGCAGTCCCGCCGGGACAGGGGTCTCCTACGAGCAGTACTTC.

In its sample, this clonotype was seen many times. The chain employs TRBV5-1 and TRBJ1-1; 8 bases map to TRBD1. The CDR3 spans 15 residues. The V gene's germline CDR1 is SGHRS and CDR2 YFSETQ. V dropped 3 bases and J dropped 1; count of bases not matched to a gene: 5. The CDR3 DNA follows: TGCGCCAGCAGCTCTCAGGGGGCGAGGAACACTGAAGCTTTCTTT. It specifies CASSSQGARNTEAFF. Using reference TRBV5-1 and TRBJ1-1 for the parts outside the CDR3, the full variable domain is KAGVTQTPRYLIKTRGQQVTLSCSPISGHRSVSWYQQTPGQGLQFLFEYFSETQRNKGNFPGRFSGRQFSNSRSEMNVSTLELGDSALYLCASSSQGARNTEAFFGQGTRLTVV.

This clonotype has a count of ten or more. The chain joins TRBV7-9 to TRBJ2-3; the match to TRBD2 covers 8 bases. Per germline, CDR1 SEHNR and CDR2 FQNEAQ (reference sequence). This CDR3 is built from 14 residues. The trim removed 7 bases at V and 0 bases at J, leaving 3 bases unmatched. The CDR3 DNA reads TGTGCCAGCAAGGAGCGGGAGAGCACAGATACGCAGTATTTT. As protein: CASKERESTDTQYF.

V is TRBV20-1 and J is TRBJ2-5, with D unresolved. The CDR3 contains 9 residues. Germline V gene lookup returns CDR1 DFQATT and CDR2 SNEGSKA (reference sequence). V was shortened by 6 bases and J by 5 bases, with 4 bases between the two germline ends. Written as DNA, the CDR3 is TGCAGTGCCAGTGAGACCCAGTACTTC. Amino acids: CSASETQYF.

This clonotype was counted at least ten times. The chain carries TRBV18 and TRBJ2-3; TRBD1 or TRBD2 may be the D gene (5 bases each). V was clipped by 2 bases and J by 2 bases, with 8 bases between them. CDR1 and CDR2 (germline): KGHSH, LQKENI. The CDR3 consists of 14 residues. For the CDR3, the DNA is TGTGCCAGCTCACCAGGGGGTTTCACAGATACGCAGTATTTT. The encoded protein is CASSPGGFTDTQYF.

The chain's CDR3 is CATSRARGDYNEQFF. CDR3 nucleotides: TGTGCCACCAGCAGAGCCCGCGGGGACTACAATGAGCAGTTCTTC. The chain is built from TRBV15 and TRBJ2-1; TRBD2 might be the D (6 bases). Germline CDR1 LNHNV, CDR2 YYDKDF (reference sequence). The CDR3 sequence is 15 residues long. Deletions cut 1 base from V and 3 bases from J, with 10 bases between.

This clonotype was seen a handful of times. The V gene is TRBV7-6, the J gene TRBJ2-1; possibly TRBD1 for D (5 bases). Trimming removed 10 bases from V and 8 bases from J, with 18 bases in between. The CDR3 is 13 amino acids. Germline CDR1 is SGHVS and CDR2 is FNYEAQ. The DNA for the CDR3 is TGTGCCACCACTAAGGGGCTAGACGATGAGCAGTTCTTC. It specifies CATTKGLDDEQFF.

The V call is TRBV5-1, the J call TRBJ2-3, with unresolved D. The CDR3 runs 12 residues. Deletions cut 7 bases from V and 6 bases from J, with 12 bases between. CDR1 and CDR2 (germline): SGHRS, YFSETQ. The CDR3 DNA reads TGCGCCAGCCAGAATGAGGTTGATACGCAGTATTTT. Translating it yields CASQNEVDTQYF.

The chain couples TRBV5-1 to TRBJ1-4; D is undetermined. Trimming took off 4 bases at V and 0 bases at J, with 10 bases between the two ends. CDR3 length: 15 residues. Germline V gene data show CDR1 as SGHRS and CDR2 as YFSETQ. CDR3: CASSAHSSTNEKLFF. CDR3 coding DNA: TGCGCCAGCAGCGCCCACAGCTCAACTAATGAAAAACTGTTTTTT. Full variable domain (rest looked up from reference TRBV5-1 and TRBJ1-4): KAGVTQTPRYLIKTRGQQVTLSCSPISGHRSVSWYQQTPGQGLQFLFEYFSETQRNKGNFPGRFSGRQFSNSRSEMNVSTLELGDSALYLCASSAHSSTNEKLFFGSGTQLSVL.

The chain uses TRBV4-2 and TRBJ2-1; 11 bases are shared with TRBD2. The junction had 14 bases not matched to a gene; V was cut back by 4 bases and J by 0 bases. The CDR3 is made up of 20 amino acids. The germline V gene encodes CDR1 LGHNA and CDR2 YNFKEQ. The CDR3 region is CASSPHEVGLAGGSYNEQFF. In nucleotides, the CDR3 is TGTGCCAGCAGCCCCCACGAGGTTGGGCTAGCGGGAGGCTCCTACAATGAGCAGTTCTTC.

The sample holds a few counts of this clonotype. The chain recombines TRBV29-1 with TRBJ2-3; D ambiguous. This CDR3 has 14 amino acids. V lost 5 bases, J lost 0 bases, and 12 bases lay in between. From germline, CDR1 is SQVTM and CDR2 ANQGSEA. DNA of the CDR3: TGCAGCGTTCTCTATAGCAAAAGCACAGATACGCAGTATTTT. Amino acids: CSVLYSKSTDTQYF.

This chain uses TRBV20-1 with TRBJ2-1; 8 positions match TRBD2. This CDR3 has 14 residues. The trim removed 4 bases at V and 9 bases at J, leaving 11 bases unmatched. Looked up from germline, CDR1 is DFQATT and CDR2 is SNEGSKA (reference sequence). CDR3 loop: CSANYLAGLTEQFF. For the CDR3, the DNA is TGCAGTGCTAACTACTTAGCGGGACTCACTGAGCAGTTCTTC.

This clonotype has a count of ten or more. CDR3 sequence: CASSFLQGGNQPQHF. The CDR3 region has the DNA TGTGCCAGCAGTTTCTTACAGGGTGGCAATCAGCCCCAGCATTTT. The chain links TRBV27 to TRBJ1-5; a weak D match, TRBD1 (6 bases). Germline V gene lookup returns CDR1 MNHEY and CDR2 SMNVEV (reference sequence). Trimming took off 3 bases at V and 2 bases at J, with 11 bases between the two ends. This CDR3 spans 15 amino acids.

The rearrangement links TRBV5-1 to TRBJ2-6, with 8 bases lining up with TRBD1. Germline values: CDR1 SGHRS, CDR2 YFSETQ. This CDR3 comprises 17 residues. Trimming took 2 bases from V and 3 from J; bases not matched to a gene: 7. CDR3 coding DNA: TGCGCCAGCAGCTTCCACTTGACAGGGGTTGGGGCCAACGTCCTGACTTTC. Protein sequence: CASSFHLTGVGANVLTF.

This clonotype came up a few times. In nucleotides, the CDR3 is TGCAGCGTTGAACTAGTTAGAGACATTCAGTACTTC. This encodes CSVELVRDIQYF. V usage is TRBV29-1 and J usage is TRBJ2-4, with D hard to call. V dropped 2 bases and J dropped 8 bases, with 10 bases sitting between them. From germline, CDR1 is SQVTM and CDR2 ANQGSEA. The length of the CDR3 is 12 residues. The variable domain in full, with the rest retrieved from reference TRBV29-1 and TRBJ2-4, is SAVISQKPSRDICQRGTSLTIQCQVDSQVTMMFWYRQQPGQSLTLIATANQGSEATYESGFVIDKFPISRPNLTFSTLTVSNMSPEDSSIYLCSVELVRDIQYFGAGTRLSVL.

A few counts support this clonotype. The chain recombines TRBV15 with TRBJ2-7, with 7 bases fitting TRBD1. CDR3 size: 14 residues. With V trimmed by 0 bases and J by 2 bases, 1 base remained unmatched. The germline gives CDR1 LNHNV, CDR2 YYDKDF (reference sequence). The chain's CDR3 is CATSRDGTAYEQYF. In nucleotides, the CDR3 is TGTGCCACCAGCAGAGACGGGACAGCCTACGAGCAGTACTTC.

This clonotype was counted a few times. The chain employs TRBV7-8 and TRBJ1-2, with D maybe TRBD1 (6 bases). This CDR3 is 14 amino acids long. CDR1 is SGHVS, CDR2 FQNEAQ, per germline. V was cut by 1 base and J by 4 bases, with 10 bases left in between. CDR3 DNA: TGTGCCAGCAGCTTAGGGACAGCCTTCTATGGCTACACCTTC. This sequence encodes CASSLGTAFYGYTF.

The chain is built from TRBV5-1 and TRBJ2-3; D might be TRBD1 or TRBD2, each matching 5 bases. The ends were cut back, 4 bases at V and 2 bases at J, with 23 bases in the middle. Germline-derived CDR1 and CDR2 are SGHRS and YFSETQ. The CDR3 has 18 residues. The CDR3 protein is CASSPVMGRASFTDTQYF. For the CDR3, the DNA is TGCGCCAGCAGCCCCGTCATGGGGCGGGCCTCATTCACAGATACGCAGTATTTT.

The chain employs TRBV29-1 and TRBJ2-3; tentatively, D is TRBD2 (6 bases). V lost 6 bases, J lost 3 bases, and 19 bases lay in between. Germline V gene data show CDR1 as SQVTM and CDR2 as ANQGSEA. This CDR3 has 15 amino acids. CDR3 region: CSVVPGGITTDTQYF. The CDR3 nucleotides read TGCAGCGTAGTCCCCGGCGGGATCACGACAGATACGCAGTATTTT.

The CDR3 region is CASSSLSSTAQETQYF. As DNA, the CDR3 is TGTGCCAGCAGTTCCCTATCCTCGACAGCCCAAGAGACCCAGTACTTC. The rearrangement links TRBV12-3 or TRBV12-4 to TRBJ2-5; D is possibly TRBD1 (5 bases). V gave up 4 bases and J gave up 1 base, with 16 bases separating them. There are 16 residues in the CDR3.

The chain carries TRBV4-1 and TRBJ2-1, with D hard to call. The CDR3 is 17 amino acids. V lost 3 bases and J 0 bases, leaving 15 bases between the germline ends. Per germline, CDR1 MGHRA and CDR2 YSYEKL. The CDR3 reads CASSQLKPSSSYNEQFF. The CDR3 nucleotides are TGCGCCAGCAGCCAGCTTAAACCCTCGAGCTCCTACAATGAGCAGTTCTTC.

There are a few counts of this clonotype. The V call is TRBV28, the J call TRBJ2-3; 11 positions match TRBD2. J was trimmed by 4 bases and V by 1 base; bases with no gene match: 16. The germline CDR1 and CDR2 sequences are MDHEN and SYDVKM. The CDR3 sequence is 20 residues long. CDR3 DNA sequence: TGTGCCAGCAGTTTATCGCCGGAAGATCTAGCGGGAGGTCACGCAGATACGCAGTATTTT. This sequence encodes CASSLSPEDLAGGHADTQYF.

This clonotype was counted a few times. The chain recombines TRBV5-1 with TRBJ2-5, with 7 bases lining up with TRBD2. Germline CDR1 SGHRS, CDR2 YFSETQ. This CDR3 contains 15 residues. After removal of 1 base from V and 4 bases from J, the junction contained 7 bases not matched to a gene. CDR3 nucleotide sequence: TGCGCCAGCAGCTTGAACCTAGCGGATAGAGAGACCCAGTACTTC. This translates into CASSLNLADRETQYF.

J is TRBJ2-1 and V is TRBV24-1, with D unclear. V dropped 3 bases and J dropped 8 bases, with 13 bases sitting between them. The CDR3 extends over 14 amino acids. Germline V gene lookup returns CDR1 KGHDR and CDR2 SFDVKD. The CDR3 loop reads CATSDLVLPDEQFF. DNA for the CDR3: TGTGCCACCAGTGATCTAGTACTTCCGGATGAGCAGTTCTTC.

This clonotype was found a few times. The CDR3 protein is CASSYGTGGTDTQYF. The DNA of the CDR3 is TGTGCCAGCAGCTACGGGACAGGGGGAACAGATACGCAGTATTTT. This chain links TRBV5-5 with TRBJ2-3; 11 nucleotides match TRBD1. In germline, CDR1 is SGHKS, CDR2 YYEKEE (reference sequence). V shed 3 bases and J 3 bases; nucleotides not matched to a gene: 3. CDR3 size: 15 residues. Supplemented by reference TRBV5-5 and TRBJ2-3, the full variable domain reads DAGVTQSPTHLIKTRGQQVTLRCSPISGHKSVSWYQQVLGQGPQFIFQYYEKEERGRGNFPDRFSARQFPNYSSELNVNALLLGDSALYLCASSYGTGGTDTQYFGPGTRLTVL.

This sequence joins TRBV7-3 and TRBJ2-3, with D tentatively TRBD1 (6 bases). With 5 bases removed from V and 2 bases from J, the gap between germline ends came to 17 bases. In germline, CDR1 is SGHTA, CDR2 FQGTGA. The length of the CDR3 is 16 residues. In DNA, the CDR3 is TGTGCCAGCAGCACCTGGGACGCAGGGGACACAGATACGCAGTATTTT. Protein: CASSTWDAGDTDTQYF. The entire variable domain, with the rest obtained from reference TRBV7-3 and TRBJ2-3, is as follows: GAGVSQTPSNKVTEKGKYVELRCDPISGHTALYWYRQSLGQGPEFLIYFQGTGAADDSGLPNDRFFAVRPEGSVSTLKIQRTERGDSAVYLCASSTWDAGDTDTQYFGPGTRLTVL.